The T cell receptor (beta chain) under discussion was sequenced for a study of blood T cell repertoires in COVID-19. The CDR3 runs to 15 residues. Looked up from germline, CDR1 is MNHEY and CDR2 is SVGAGI. J gave up 1 base and V 7 bases, and 2 bases lay outside the gene matches. TCRdb's copy holds only in-frame clones and misses some; the assay was immunoSEQ multiplex PCR. Among around 100,000 clones listed, approximately 81% were seen once. The receptor was isolated from a man aged 45 to 65 with acute or convalescent COVID-19. The chain combines TRBV6-5 with TRBJ2-3, with 13 bases matching TRBD2. The source material was peripheral blood. The CDR3 DNA reads as TGTGCCAGCACCGGACTAGCGGGGGGCACAGATACGCAGTATTTT. Translation gives CASTGLAGGTDTQYF.